This record concerns one T cell receptor beta chain sequence. Original methodology: Amplification with reference gene primers provided the estimates of nucleated cell counts. TCRdb's table, derived via immunoSEQ multiplex PCR, lists solely in-frame clones and lacks some. The V and J calls and clone size were taken over from that table, and D and trimming were inferred from the DNA. The sample consists of approximately 28,000 clones, around 79% of them appearing once. This entry is derived from a study of blood T cell repertoires in COVID-19. Overall study context: The origin of the acute and convalescent COVID-19 samples was the United States, Italy and Spain. T cells, B-cell-depleted T cells, or PBMCs supplied cDNA or gDNA.

The germline CDR1 and CDR2 sequences are MNHEY and SVGAGI. The length of the CDR3 is 15 residues. V lost 4 bases and J 4 bases, leaving 16 bases between the germline ends. This receptor was obtained from an elderly man with active or convalescent COVID-19. The gene calls are TRBV6-5 and TRBJ1-1, with D hard to call. The sample taken for sequencing was peripheral blood. The CDR3 protein is CASSWRQFSSTEAFF. The CDR3 bases are TGTGCCAGCAGTTGGAGGCAGTTTTCATCCACTGAAGCTTTCTTT.